Following are 6 T cell receptor beta chains from one sample sequenced in a study of response to subunit inactivated influenza vaccine. TCRdb called the RT-PCR reads again in MiXCR, with one record for every CDR3 protein. The sample consists of more than 500,000 distinct CDR3 sequences, approximately 10% of them appearing once. In addition, the sample was reused for a study of T cells expressing NK-cell markers. From that paper: What made the TCR beta cDNA was 5'RACE template switching with UMIs.

The sample here was PBMCs from blood, taken on the day of vaccination. The receptor source for this set is a man between 50 and 59 years old who received an inactivated influenza vaccine.

The chain combines TRBV5-1 with TRBJ2-7; no firm D call. Germline V gives CDR1 SGHRS, CDR2 YFSETQ. V was pared by 0 bases and J by 4 bases, with 17 bases between. CDR3 length: 16 residues. The CDR3 reads CASSLGGGSGVYEQYF. As DNA, the CDR3 is TGCGCCAGCAGCTTGGGCGGTGGATCCGGAGTATACGAGCAGTACTTC.

This clonotype was counted between two and nine times. The rearrangement joins TRBV18 to TRBJ2-7, with 11 bases fitting TRBD1. V gave up 6 bases and J gave up 6 bases; unmatched junction bases: 10. Germline CDR1 is KGHSH and CDR2 is LQKENI. This CDR3 comprises 15 residues. The CDR3 spells CASSPLGQGAVEQYF. CDR3 nucleotide sequence: TGTGCCAGCTCCCCCCTCGGACAGGGGGCGGTCGAGCAGTACTTC. The whole variable domain, remainder taken from reference TRBV18 and TRBJ2-7, is NAGVMQNPRHLVRRRGQEARLRCSPMKGHSHVYWYRQLPEEGLKFMVYLQKENIIDESGMPKERFSAEFPKEGPSILRIQQVVRGDSAAYFCASSPLGQGAVEQYFGPGTRLTVT.

This clonotype has only a few counts. The rearrangement uses TRBV28 and TRBJ1-2; D may be TRBD1 (5 bases). The CDR3 consists of 13 residues. Germline V lookup: CDR1 MDHEN, CDR2 SYDVKM. The V and J ends lost 4 bases and 8 bases respectively, with 14 bases between them. Written as DNA, the CDR3 is TGTGCCAGCAGTTGGGGTAGGGGTGTAGGCTACACCTTC. Translating it yields CASSWGRGVGYTF.

The table lists this clonotype with many counts. One end of the junction does not line up with germline, which may come from a read error. The chain uses TRBV5-5 and TRBJ2-7; 8 bases map to TRBD2. The CDR3 is 15 amino acids. Germline V gives CDR1 SGHKS, CDR2 YYEKEE (reference sequence). The CDR3 region has the DNA TGTGCCAGCAGCTTGGAACCGGGACCAACGGGAGGGCCTTATTTC. Its protein is CASSLEPGPTGGPYF.

The rearrangement joins TRBV12-3 or TRBV12-4 to TRBJ1-1; maybe TRBD1 (6 bases). The CDR3 length is 13 residues. V was cut by 6 bases and J by 1 base, with 9 bases left in between. CDR3 nucleotides: TGTGCCAGCAGGGACAGCCCGAACACTGAAGCTTTCTTT. It is translated as CASRDSPNTEAFF.

This clonotype was picked up a small number of times. This chain joins TRBV28 and TRBJ2-3; 12 bases map to TRBD1. J lost 6 bases, V lost 5 bases, and 12 bases had no gene match. Germline lookup yields CDR1 MDHEN and CDR2 SYDVKM. The CDR3 has 17 amino acids. CDR3 in DNA: TGTGCCAGCAGTCACCATCGGGACAGGGGGCGTTCTGATACGCAGTATTTT. Amino acids: CASSHHRDRGRSDTQYF.